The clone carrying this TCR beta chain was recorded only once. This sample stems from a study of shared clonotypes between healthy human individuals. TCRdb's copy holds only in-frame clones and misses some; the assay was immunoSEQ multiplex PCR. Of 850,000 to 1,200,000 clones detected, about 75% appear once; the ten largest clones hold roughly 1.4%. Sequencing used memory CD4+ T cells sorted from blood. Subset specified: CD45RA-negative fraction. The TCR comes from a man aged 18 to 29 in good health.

The CDR3 nucleotides are TGTGCCATCAGCGACAGGTCGAACACCGGGGAGCTGTTTTTT. Translated: CAISDRSNTGELFF. This sequence joins TRBV10-3 and TRBJ2-2; D may be TRBD1 (6 bases). V was clipped by 6 bases and J by 0 bases, with 8 bases between them. Looked up from germline, CDR1 is ENHRY and CDR2 is SYGVKD. The CDR3 has 14 residues.